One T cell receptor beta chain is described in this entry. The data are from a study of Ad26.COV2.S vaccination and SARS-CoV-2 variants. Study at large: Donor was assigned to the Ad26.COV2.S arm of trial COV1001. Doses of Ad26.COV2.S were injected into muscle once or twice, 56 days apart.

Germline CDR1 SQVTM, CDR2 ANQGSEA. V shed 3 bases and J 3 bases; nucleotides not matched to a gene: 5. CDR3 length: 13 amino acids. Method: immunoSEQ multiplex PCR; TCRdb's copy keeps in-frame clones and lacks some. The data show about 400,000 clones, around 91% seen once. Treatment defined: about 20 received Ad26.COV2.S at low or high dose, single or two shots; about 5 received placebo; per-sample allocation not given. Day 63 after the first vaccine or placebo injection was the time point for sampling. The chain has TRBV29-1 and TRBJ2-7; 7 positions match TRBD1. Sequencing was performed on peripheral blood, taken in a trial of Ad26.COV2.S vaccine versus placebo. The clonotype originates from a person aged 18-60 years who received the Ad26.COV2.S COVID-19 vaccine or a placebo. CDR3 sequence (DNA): TGCAGCGTTGAGTCTGGGGACAGCTACGAGCAGTACTTC. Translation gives CSVESGDSYEQYF.